This T cell receptor beta chain appears in the sequencing data of a study of regulatory T cells in long-lasting Graves disease. General observations from the study: Patients with persistent Graves' had lower TCR diversity than newly diagnosed patients.

As to this clonotype: Its antigen is unidentified.

The TCR beta library used iRepertoire HTBI primers with Arm-PCR amplification of CDR3. Each CDR3 protein is one row after TCRdb ran MiXCR on the multiplex PCR reads. The sample shows more than 400,000 distinct CDR3 sequences, about 15% of them seen only once. Trimming took off 4 bases at V and 3 bases at J, with 24 bases between the two ends. Germline CDR1 reads MNHNS; CDR2 reads SASEGT. The CDR3 sequence is 19 residues long. Noted time point: newly diagnosed GD, antithyroid drugs for less than 3 months. The TCR library was prepared using RNA isolated from PBMCs. Roughly 9.3 milliliters of peripheral blood were taken and placed in EDTA tubes. These data also featured in a second study, about T cells in Graves' hyperthyroidism and ophthalmopathy. That study adds: Stable Graves' hyperthyroidism meant no ophthalmopathy progression within 18 months. The TCR CDR3 first-round RT-PCR relied on the HTBI primer set.

The sequence was collected from a woman in her 30s with Graves disease. J is TRBJ2-2 and V is TRBV6-1; tentative D call: TRBD1 (6 bases). Sequences were derived from peripheral blood mononuclear cells (PBMCs), sampled at new diagnosis, from a patient treated with antithyroid drugs. The CDR3 bases are TGTGCCAGCAGTGGTAGACAGGCTGTGCCGGATTCTTACACCGGGGAGCTGTTTTTT. Translating gives CASSGRQAVPDSYTGELFF.